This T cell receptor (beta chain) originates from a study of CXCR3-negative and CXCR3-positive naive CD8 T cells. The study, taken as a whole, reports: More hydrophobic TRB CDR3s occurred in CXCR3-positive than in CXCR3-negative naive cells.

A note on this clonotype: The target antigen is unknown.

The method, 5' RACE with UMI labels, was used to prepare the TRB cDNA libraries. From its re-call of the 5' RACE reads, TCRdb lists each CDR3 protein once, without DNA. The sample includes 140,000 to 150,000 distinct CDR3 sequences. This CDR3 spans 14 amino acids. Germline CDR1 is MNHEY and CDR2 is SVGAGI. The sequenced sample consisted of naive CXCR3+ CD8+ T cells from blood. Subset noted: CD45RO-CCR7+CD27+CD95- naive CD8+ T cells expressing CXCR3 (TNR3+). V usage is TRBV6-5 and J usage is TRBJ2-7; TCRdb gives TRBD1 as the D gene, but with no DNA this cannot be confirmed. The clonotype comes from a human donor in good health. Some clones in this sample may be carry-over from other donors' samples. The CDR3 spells CASKLRDRVGEQYF.